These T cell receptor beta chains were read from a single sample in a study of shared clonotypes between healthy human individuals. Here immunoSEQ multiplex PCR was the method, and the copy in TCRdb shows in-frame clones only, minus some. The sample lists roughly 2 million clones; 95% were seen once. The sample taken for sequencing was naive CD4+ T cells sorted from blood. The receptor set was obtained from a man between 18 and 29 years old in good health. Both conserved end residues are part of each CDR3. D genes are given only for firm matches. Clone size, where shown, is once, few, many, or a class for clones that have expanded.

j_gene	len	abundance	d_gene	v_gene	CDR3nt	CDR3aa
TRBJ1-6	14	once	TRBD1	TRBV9	TGTGCCAGCAGCCTCGACAGGGGTAATTCACCCCTCCACTTT	CASSLDRGNSPLHF
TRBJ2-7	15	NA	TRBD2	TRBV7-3	TGTGCCAGCCCCCAACGGGGGGGCAGCTCCTACGAGCAGTACTTC	CASPQRGGSSYEQYF
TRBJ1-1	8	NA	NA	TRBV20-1	TGCAGTCCCGCTGAAGCTTTCTTT	CSPAEAFF
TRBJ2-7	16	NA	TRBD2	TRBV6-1	TGTGCCAGCAGTGACAGGACTAGCGGGGAGATCTACGAGCAGTACTTC	CASSDRTSGEIYEQYF
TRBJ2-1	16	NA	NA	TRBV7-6	TGTGCCAGCAGCTTAGCGGGGGCTAAGGGCGAGAATGAGCAGTTCTTC	CASSLAGAKGENEQFF
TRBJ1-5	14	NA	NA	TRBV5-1	TGCGCCAGCAGCTTGGATCTGGCGGGCCAGCCCCAGCATTTT	CASSLDLAGQPQHF
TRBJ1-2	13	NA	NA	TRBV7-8	TGTGCCAGCAGCAGAGGGGACCTCAATGGCTACACCTTC	CASSRGDLNGYTF
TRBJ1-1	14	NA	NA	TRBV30	TGTGCCTGGAGCCACCGGAGGGGGTACACTGAAGCTTTCTTT	CAWSHRRGYTEAFF
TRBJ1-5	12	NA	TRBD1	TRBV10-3	TGTGCCCACGGACAGGGAAATCAGCCCCAGCATTTT	CAHGQGNQPQHF
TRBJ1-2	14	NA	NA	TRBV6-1	TGTGCCAGCAGTGCGGACCGAGCCGGATATGGCTACACCTTC	CASSADRAGYGYTF
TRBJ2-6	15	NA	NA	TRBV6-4	TGTGCCAGCAGCCCCCAGGGGTCTGGGGCCAACGTCCTGACTTTC	CASSPQGSGANVLTF
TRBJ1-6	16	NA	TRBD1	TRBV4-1	TGCGCCAGCAGCCAGGCCGGACAGGGGATTAATTCACCCCTCCACTTT	CASSQAGQGINSPLHF
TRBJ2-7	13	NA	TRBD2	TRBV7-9	TGTGCCAGCAGTTATAGCGGGGGGGACGAGCAGTACTTC	CASSYSGGDEQYF
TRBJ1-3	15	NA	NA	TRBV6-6	TGTGCCAGCAGTTACGAGACGAGCTCTGGAAACACCATATATTTT	CASSYETSSGNTIYF
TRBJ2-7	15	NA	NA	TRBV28	TGTGCCAGCACCCGTGGGGGCAGACTAACCTACGAGCAGTACTTC	CASTRGGRLTYEQYF
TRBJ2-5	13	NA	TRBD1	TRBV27	TGTGCCAGCAGGCTACAGGGGCAAGAGACCCAGTACTTC	CASRLQGQETQYF
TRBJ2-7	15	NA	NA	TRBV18	TGTGCCAGCTCACCTTACTCCGCTTCCCCCTACGAGCAGTACTTC	CASSPYSASPYEQYF
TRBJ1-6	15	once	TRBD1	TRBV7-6	TGTGCCAGCAGCTTACGTCCAGGGGGAACTTCACCCCTCCACTTT	CASSLRPGGTSPLHF
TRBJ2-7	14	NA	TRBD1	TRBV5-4	TGTGCCAGCAGCTTCGGACAGGGTTTTAACGAGCAGTACTTC	CASSFGQGFNEQYF
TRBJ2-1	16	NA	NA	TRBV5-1	TGCGCCAGCAGCTCGATACAGGGCCACTCCTACAATGAGCAGTTCTTC	CASSSIQGHSYNEQFF
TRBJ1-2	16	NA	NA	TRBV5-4	TGTGCCAGCAGCTTGTCCGCAGGTCCCTCTTTCTATGGCTACACCTTC	CASSLSAGPSFYGYTF
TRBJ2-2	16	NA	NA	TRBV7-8	TGTGCCAGCAGCCGACTGGGACGGCAGAACACCGGGGAGCTGTTTTTT	CASSRLGRQNTGELFF
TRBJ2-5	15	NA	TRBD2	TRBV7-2	TGTGCCAGCAGCTTTGTTAGCGGGACTCAAGAGACCCAGTACTTC	CASSFVSGTQETQYF
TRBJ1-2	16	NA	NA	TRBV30	TGTGCCTGGAGTGTAGGTGTCGGGGGGGCTACCTATGGCTACACCTTC	CAWSVGVGGATYGYTF
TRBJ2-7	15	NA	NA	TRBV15	TGTGCCACCAGCAGAGGAGCTATGGTGGGCTACGAGCAGTACTTC	CATSRGAMVGYEQYF
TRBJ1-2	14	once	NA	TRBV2	TGTGCCAGCAGTAAGAGGGACAATAGGGATGGCTACACCTTC	CASSKRDNRDGYTF
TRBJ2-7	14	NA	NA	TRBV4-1	TGCGCCAGCAGCCAAGCGACAGTTCCCTACGAGCAGTACTTC	CASSQATVPYEQYF
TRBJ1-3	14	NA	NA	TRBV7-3	TGTGCCAGCAGCTTCGACAGCTCTGGAAACACCATATATTTT	CASSFDSSGNTIYF